This T cell receptor (beta chain) emerged from a study of blood T cells in healthy people across ages. For the second PCR, which ran for 7 to 11 cycles, a sample-barcoded 5' primer and a J-beta primer mix were used. One entry per CDR3 protein, called by TCRdb with MiXCR from the 5' RACE reads. The sample includes roughly 800,000 distinct CDR3 sequences, roughly 60% seen only once; the top ten take 20% to 25%. This CDR3 comprises 11 residues. V lost 2 bases, J lost 8 bases, and 6 bases lay in between. The V and J genes are TRBV12-3 or TRBV12-4 and TRBJ1-2; D call uncertain. This sequence was found in a man aged 30 to 39 in good health. The sample comprised blood. In DNA form, the CDR3 reads TGTGCCAGCAGTTTAAGGCGGGGCTACACCTTC. Translation: CASSLRRGYTF.